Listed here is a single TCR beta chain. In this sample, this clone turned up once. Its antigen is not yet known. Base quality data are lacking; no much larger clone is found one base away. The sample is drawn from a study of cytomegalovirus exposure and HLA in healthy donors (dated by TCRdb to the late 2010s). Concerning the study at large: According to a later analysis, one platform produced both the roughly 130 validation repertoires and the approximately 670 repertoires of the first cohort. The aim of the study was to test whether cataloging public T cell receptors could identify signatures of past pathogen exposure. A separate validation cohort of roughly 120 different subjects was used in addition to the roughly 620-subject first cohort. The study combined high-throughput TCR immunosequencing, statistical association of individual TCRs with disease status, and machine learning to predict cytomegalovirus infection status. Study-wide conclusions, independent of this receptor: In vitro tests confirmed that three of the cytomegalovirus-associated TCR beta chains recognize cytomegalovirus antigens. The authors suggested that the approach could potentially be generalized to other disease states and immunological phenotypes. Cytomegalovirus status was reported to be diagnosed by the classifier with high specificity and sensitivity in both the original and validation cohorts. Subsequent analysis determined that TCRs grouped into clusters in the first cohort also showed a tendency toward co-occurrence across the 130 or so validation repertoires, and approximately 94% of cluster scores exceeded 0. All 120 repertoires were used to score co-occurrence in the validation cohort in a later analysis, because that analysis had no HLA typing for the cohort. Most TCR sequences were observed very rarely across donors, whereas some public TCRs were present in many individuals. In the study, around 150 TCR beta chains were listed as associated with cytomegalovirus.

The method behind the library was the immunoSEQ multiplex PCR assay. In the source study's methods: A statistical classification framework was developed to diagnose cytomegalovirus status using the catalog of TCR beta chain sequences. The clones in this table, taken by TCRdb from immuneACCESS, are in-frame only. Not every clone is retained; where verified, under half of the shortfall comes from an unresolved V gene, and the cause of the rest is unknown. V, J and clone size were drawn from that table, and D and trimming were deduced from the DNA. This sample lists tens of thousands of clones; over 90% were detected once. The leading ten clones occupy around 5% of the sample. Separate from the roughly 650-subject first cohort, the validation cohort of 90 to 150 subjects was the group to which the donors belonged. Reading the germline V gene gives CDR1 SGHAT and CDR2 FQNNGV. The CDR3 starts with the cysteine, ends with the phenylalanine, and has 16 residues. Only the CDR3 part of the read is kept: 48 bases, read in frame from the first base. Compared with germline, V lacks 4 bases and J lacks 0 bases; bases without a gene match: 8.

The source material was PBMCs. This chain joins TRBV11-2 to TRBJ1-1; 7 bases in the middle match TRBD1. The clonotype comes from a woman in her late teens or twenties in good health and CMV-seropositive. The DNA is TGTGCCAGCAGCTCCCGGTGGGGGACAGTGAACACTGAAGCTTTCTTT. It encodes CASSSRWGTVNTEAFF.